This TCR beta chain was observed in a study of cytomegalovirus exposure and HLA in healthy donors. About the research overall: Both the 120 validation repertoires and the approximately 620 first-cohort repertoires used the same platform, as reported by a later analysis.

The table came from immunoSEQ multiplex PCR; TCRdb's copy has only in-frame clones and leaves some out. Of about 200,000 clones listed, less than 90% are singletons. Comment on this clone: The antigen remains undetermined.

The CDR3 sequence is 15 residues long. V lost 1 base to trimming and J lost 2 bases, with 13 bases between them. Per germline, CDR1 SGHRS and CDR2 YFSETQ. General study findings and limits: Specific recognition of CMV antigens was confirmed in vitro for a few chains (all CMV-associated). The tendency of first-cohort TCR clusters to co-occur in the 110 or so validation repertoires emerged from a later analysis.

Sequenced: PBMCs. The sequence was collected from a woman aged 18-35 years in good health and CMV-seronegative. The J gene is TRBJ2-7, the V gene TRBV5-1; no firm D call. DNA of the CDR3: TGCGCCAGCAGCTTGCTTGGCTCCAGCACCTACGAGCAGTACTTC. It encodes CASSLLGSSTYEQYF.